These T cell receptor beta chains were read from a single sample in a study of shared clonotypes between healthy human individuals. Clones were read by immunoSEQ multiplex PCR, and TCRdb kept only the in-frame ones, dropping some. Of around 940,000 clones detected, approximately 80% appear once; the ten largest clones hold about 1.5%. Sequencing input: memory CD4+ T cells sorted from blood. The receptor source for this set is a man aged 18 to 30 in good health. The CDR3 runs from the conserved cysteine through the conserved F or W. D genes are given only for firm matches. Only part of the rows carry a size: once, few, many, or a class if the clone is expanded.

abundance: .; v_gene: TRBV7-7; j_gene: TRBJ1-3; d_gene: .; CDR3nt: TGTGCTAGCAGCCCAGGGGCAGGGCGAGGAAACACCATATATTTT; CDR3aa: CASSPGAGRGNTIYF
abundance: .; v_gene: TRBV6-5; j_gene: TRBJ1-2; d_gene: .; CDR3nt: TGTGCCAGCAAAATATTTCAGGGAAACTATGGCTACACCTTC; CDR3aa: CASKIFQGNYGYTF
abundance: .; v_gene: TRBV28; j_gene: TRBJ1-2; d_gene: TRBD1; CDR3nt: TGTGCCAGCATCCCCGCCACGGGACAGGGGAAGAACTATGGCTACACCTTC; CDR3aa: CASIPATGQGKNYGYTF
abundance: .; v_gene: TRBV2; j_gene: TRBJ1-5; d_gene: .; CDR3nt: TGTGCCAGCAGTGAATCTAGGGGTAGCAATCAGCCCCAGCATTTT; CDR3aa: CASSESRGSNQPQHF
abundance: once; v_gene: TRBV6-1; j_gene: TRBJ1-5; d_gene: .; CDR3nt: TGTGCCAGCAGTGACGGGTTTGTGGGGACCGGGCCCCAGCATTTT; CDR3aa: CASSDGFVGTGPQHF
abundance: .; v_gene: TRBV10-3; j_gene: TRBJ2-7; d_gene: TRBD2; CDR3nt: TGTGCCATCAGAGGGGGGACTAGCGACTCCTACGAGCAGTACTTC; CDR3aa: CAIRGGTSDSYEQYF
abundance: .; v_gene: TRBV18; j_gene: TRBJ2-3; d_gene: .; CDR3nt: TGTGCCAGCTCACCCCGACTGTCAGATACGCAGTATTTT; CDR3aa: CASSPRLSDTQYF
abundance: few; v_gene: TRBV5-6; j_gene: TRBJ1-2; d_gene: .; CDR3nt: TGTGCCAGCACCCCAGGCCTCTCGGCAGCTAACTATGGCTACACCTTC; CDR3aa: CASTPGLSAANYGYTF
abundance: .; v_gene: TRBV19; j_gene: TRBJ2-7; d_gene: .; CDR3nt: TGTGCCAGTAGTCTAACAGGGCAAGGGGCCTCCGAGCAGTACTTC; CDR3aa: CASSLTGQGASEQYF
abundance: .; v_gene: TRBV5-1; j_gene: TRBJ2-3; d_gene: .; CDR3nt: TGCGCCAGCTATTTAGGGACCGCTCGGGCAGATACGCAGTATTTT; CDR3aa: CASYLGTARADTQYF
abundance: .; v_gene: TRBV7-9; j_gene: TRBJ1-2; d_gene: .; CDR3nt: TGTGCCAGCAGCTTAAGAGAGGGGAATGGCTACACCTTC; CDR3aa: CASSLREGNGYTF
abundance: .; v_gene: TRBV20-1; j_gene: TRBJ2-1; d_gene: .; CDR3nt: TGCAGTGCTAGAAAGGGGGAGGAGCAGTTCTTC; CDR3aa: CSARKGEEQFF
abundance: .; v_gene: TRBV19; j_gene: TRBJ1-5; d_gene: .; CDR3nt: TGTGCCAGTAGTGCCGACAGCACTCGCAATCAGCCCCAGCATTTT; CDR3aa: CASSADSTRNQPQHF
abundance: .; v_gene: TRBV10-3; j_gene: TRBJ2-2; d_gene: .; CDR3nt: TGTGCCATCCGAGCAAGGGAGGACACCGGGGAGCTGTTTTTT; CDR3aa: CAIRAREDTGELFF
abundance: .; v_gene: TRBV30; j_gene: TRBJ1-4; d_gene: .; CDR3nt: TGTGCCTGGAGCAGAGGGGCTACAACTAATGAAAAACTGTTTTTT; CDR3aa: CAWSRGATTNEKLFF
abundance: .; v_gene: TRBV7-3; j_gene: TRBJ2-1; d_gene: .; CDR3nt: TGTGCCAGCGGGGACCAGTGGGGTGAGCAGTTCTTC; CDR3aa: CASGDQWGEQFF
abundance: .; v_gene: TRBV19; j_gene: TRBJ1-1; d_gene: .; CDR3nt: TGTGCCAGTAGTATAGAGGCGGCGGCCGCCACGAACACTGAAGCTTTCTTT; CDR3aa: CASSIEAAAATNTEAFF
abundance: .; v_gene: TRBV13; j_gene: TRBJ2-1; d_gene: TRBD2; CDR3nt: TGTGCCAGCAGCCTTAAATTGGGACTAGCGAAAACCAGCTCCTACAATGAGCAGTTCTTC; CDR3aa: CASSLKLGLAKTSSYNEQFF
abundance: .; v_gene: TRBV18; j_gene: TRBJ2-2; d_gene: .; CDR3nt: TGTGCCAGCTCACCACCTAACAGGGCTGACGGGGAGCTGTTTTTT; CDR3aa: CASSPPNRADGELFF
abundance: .; v_gene: TRBV5-1; j_gene: TRBJ1-1; d_gene: .; CDR3nt: TGCGCCAGGGCCCGTCAATTCGGCCCTGAAGCTTTCTTT; CDR3aa: CARARQFGPEAFF
abundance: .; v_gene: TRBV4-3; j_gene: TRBJ2-7; d_gene: .; CDR3nt: TGCGCCAGCAGCCAAGGACAGTCTAAGACCTACGAGCAGTACTTC; CDR3aa: CASSQGQSKTYEQYF
abundance: once; v_gene: TRBV27; j_gene: TRBJ2-1; d_gene: TRBD2; CDR3nt: TGTGCCAGCAGAGGGACTAGCGGGAGTGGGCCGTACAATGAGCAGTTCTTC; CDR3aa: CASRGTSGSGPYNEQFF
abundance: few; v_gene: TRBV4-3; j_gene: TRBJ2-1; d_gene: TRBD2; CDR3nt: TGCGCCAGCAGCCAAGATCGAACTAGCGGGAAGTACAATGAGCAGTTCTTC; CDR3aa: CASSQDRTSGKYNEQFF
abundance: few; v_gene: TRBV19; j_gene: TRBJ1-2; d_gene: .; CDR3nt: TGTGCCAGTAGTATATCACAGGGCTATGGCTACACCTTC; CDR3aa: CASSISQGYGYTF
abundance: .; v_gene: TRBV12-5; j_gene: TRBJ2-3; d_gene: TRBD1; CDR3nt: TGTGCTAGTGGTTTAGGGACAGCATCTGGTACAGATACGCAGTATTTT; CDR3aa: CASGLGTASGTDTQYF
abundance: .; v_gene: TRBV11-2; j_gene: TRBJ2-7; d_gene: TRBD2; CDR3nt: TGTGCCAGCAGCCGCGCCCAAGCGGGAGTTTACGAGCAGTACTTC; CDR3aa: CASSRAQAGVYEQYF
abundance: few; v_gene: TRBV11-2; j_gene: TRBJ1-6; d_gene: TRBD1; CDR3nt: TGTGCCAGCAGCTTGGGGGGACAGAGAGAATCACCCCTCCACTTT; CDR3aa: CASSLGGQRESPLHF
abundance: .; v_gene: TRBV7-8; j_gene: TRBJ1-5; d_gene: .; CDR3nt: TGTGCCAGCAGCTCCAGCGCGGATTTCCACCATAGCAATCAGCCCCAGCATTTT; CDR3aa: CASSSSADFHHSNQPQHF
abundance: .; v_gene: TRBV19; j_gene: TRBJ2-6; d_gene: .; CDR3nt: TGTGCCAGTAGTACCCAATACGGGGCCAACGTCCTGACTTTC; CDR3aa: CASSTQYGANVLTF
abundance: .; v_gene: TRBV5-1; j_gene: TRBJ2-2; d_gene: .; CDR3nt: TGCGCCAGCAGCTTGGTGGGACCAAACACCGGGGAGCTGTTTTTT; CDR3aa: CASSLVGPNTGELFF
abundance: .; v_gene: TRBV5-1; j_gene: TRBJ2-6; d_gene: TRBD1; CDR3nt: TGCGCCAGCAGCACCGGACAGGGTGGGAATTCTGGGGCCAACGTCCTGACTTTC; CDR3aa: CASSTGQGGNSGANVLTF